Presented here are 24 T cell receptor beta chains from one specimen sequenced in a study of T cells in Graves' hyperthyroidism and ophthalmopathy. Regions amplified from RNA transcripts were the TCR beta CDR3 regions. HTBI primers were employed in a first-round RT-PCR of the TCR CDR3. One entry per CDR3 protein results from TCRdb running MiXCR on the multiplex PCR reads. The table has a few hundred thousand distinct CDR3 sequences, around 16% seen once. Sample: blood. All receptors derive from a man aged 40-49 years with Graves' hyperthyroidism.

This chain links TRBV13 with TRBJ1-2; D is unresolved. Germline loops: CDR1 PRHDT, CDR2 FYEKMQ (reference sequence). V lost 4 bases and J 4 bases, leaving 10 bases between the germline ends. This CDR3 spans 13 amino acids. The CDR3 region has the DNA TGTGCCAGCAGCTCCGACGGCATCTATGGCTACACCTTC. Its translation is CASSSDGIYGYTF.

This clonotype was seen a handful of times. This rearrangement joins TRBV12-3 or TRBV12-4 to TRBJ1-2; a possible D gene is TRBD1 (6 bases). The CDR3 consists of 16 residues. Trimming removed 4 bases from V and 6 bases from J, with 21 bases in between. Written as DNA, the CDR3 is TGTGCCAGCAGTTCTAACCTCGGACAGAACCTCCATGGCTACACCTTC. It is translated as CASSSNLGQNLHGYTF.

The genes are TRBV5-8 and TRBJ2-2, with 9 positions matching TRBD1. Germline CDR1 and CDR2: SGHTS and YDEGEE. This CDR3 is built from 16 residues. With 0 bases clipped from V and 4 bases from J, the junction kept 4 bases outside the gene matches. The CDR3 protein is CASSLADRGRTGELFF. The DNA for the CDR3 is TGTGCCAGCAGCTTGGCGGACAGGGGTCGCACCGGGGAGCTGTTTTTT.

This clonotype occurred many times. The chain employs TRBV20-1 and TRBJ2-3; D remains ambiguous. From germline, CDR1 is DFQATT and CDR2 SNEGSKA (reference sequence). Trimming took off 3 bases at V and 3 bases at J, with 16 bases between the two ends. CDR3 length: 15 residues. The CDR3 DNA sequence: TGCAGTGCTAGGGGATTTCTCCGAGCAACAGATACGCAGTATTTT. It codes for CSARGFLRATDTQYF.

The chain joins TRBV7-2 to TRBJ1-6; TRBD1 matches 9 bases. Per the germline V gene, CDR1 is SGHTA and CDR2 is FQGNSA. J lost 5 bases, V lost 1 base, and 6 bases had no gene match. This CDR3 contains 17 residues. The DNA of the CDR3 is TGTGCCAGCAGCTTAGGAGGGACAGGGTTTGATAATTCACCCCTCCACTTT. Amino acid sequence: CASSLGGTGFDNSPLHF.

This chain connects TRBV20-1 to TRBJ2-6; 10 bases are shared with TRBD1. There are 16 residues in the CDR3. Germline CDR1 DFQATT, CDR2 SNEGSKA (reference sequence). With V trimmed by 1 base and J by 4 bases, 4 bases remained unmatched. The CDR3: CSARGQGATGANVLTF. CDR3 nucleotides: TGCAGTGCTAGAGGACAGGGGGCGACAGGGGCCAACGTCCTGACTTTC.

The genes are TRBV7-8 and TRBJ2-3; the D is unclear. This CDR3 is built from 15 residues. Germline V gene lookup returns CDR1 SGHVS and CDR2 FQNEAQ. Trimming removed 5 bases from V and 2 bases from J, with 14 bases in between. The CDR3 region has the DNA TGTGCCAGCAGCCCCCGGCGGAGTCTCACAGATACGCAGTATTTT. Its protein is CASSPRRSLTDTQYF.

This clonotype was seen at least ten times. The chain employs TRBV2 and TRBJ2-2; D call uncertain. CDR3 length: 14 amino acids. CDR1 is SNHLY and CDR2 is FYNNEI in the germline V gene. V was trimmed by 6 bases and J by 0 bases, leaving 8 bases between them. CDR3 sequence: CASRGTANTGELFF. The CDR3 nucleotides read TGTGCCAGCAGAGGAACAGCGAACACCGGGGAGCTGTTTTTT.

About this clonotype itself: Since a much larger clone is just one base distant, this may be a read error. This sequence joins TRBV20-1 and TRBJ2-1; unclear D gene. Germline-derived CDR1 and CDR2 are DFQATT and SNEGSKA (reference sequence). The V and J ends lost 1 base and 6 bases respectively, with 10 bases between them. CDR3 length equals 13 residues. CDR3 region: CSARAEHTNEQFF. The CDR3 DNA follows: TGCAGTGCTAGAGCAGAACATACCAATGAGCAGTTCTTC.

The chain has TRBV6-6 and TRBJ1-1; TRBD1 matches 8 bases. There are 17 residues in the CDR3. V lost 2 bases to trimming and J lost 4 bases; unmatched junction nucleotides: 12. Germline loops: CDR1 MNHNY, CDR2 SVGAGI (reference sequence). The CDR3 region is CASSYPDRAIKPTEAFF. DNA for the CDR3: TGTGCCAGCAGTTACCCGGACAGGGCAATTAAACCCACTGAAGCTTTCTTT.

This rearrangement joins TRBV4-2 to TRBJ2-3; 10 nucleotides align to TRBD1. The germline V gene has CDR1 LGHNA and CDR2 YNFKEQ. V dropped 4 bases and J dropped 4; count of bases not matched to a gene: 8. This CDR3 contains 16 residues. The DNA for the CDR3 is TGTGCCAGCAGCCCGCGGGACAGGGGATGGGCAGATACGCAGTATTTT. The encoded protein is CASSPRDRGWADTQYF.

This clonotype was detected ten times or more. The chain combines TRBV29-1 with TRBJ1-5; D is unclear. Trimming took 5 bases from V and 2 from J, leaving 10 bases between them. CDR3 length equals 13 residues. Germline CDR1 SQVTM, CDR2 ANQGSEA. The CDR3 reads CSVLSEGNQPQHF. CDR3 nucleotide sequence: TGCAGCGTTCTCTCGGAGGGCAATCAGCCCCAGCATTTT.

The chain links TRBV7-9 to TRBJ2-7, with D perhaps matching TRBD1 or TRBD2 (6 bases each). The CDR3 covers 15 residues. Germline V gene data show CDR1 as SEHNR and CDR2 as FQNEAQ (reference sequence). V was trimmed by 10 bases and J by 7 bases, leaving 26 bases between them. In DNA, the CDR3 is TGTGCCACCGGCTCTGCCGGGGGCTCTGGGGGGGAGCAGTACTTC. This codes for CATGSAGGSGGEQYF.

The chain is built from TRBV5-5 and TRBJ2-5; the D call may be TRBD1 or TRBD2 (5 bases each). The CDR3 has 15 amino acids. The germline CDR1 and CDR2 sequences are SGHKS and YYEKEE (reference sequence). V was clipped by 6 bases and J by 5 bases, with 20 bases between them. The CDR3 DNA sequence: TGTGCCAGCACTACGTCCGTCGGGGCCCGGGAGACCCAGTACTTC. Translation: CASTTSVGARETQYF.

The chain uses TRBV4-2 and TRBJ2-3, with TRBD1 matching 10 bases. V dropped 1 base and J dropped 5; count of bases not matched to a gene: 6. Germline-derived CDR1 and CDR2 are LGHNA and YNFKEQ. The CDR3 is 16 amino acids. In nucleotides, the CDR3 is TGTGCCAGCAGCCAAGGGACGGACAGGGGGGTAGATACGCAGTATTTT. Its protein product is CASSQGTDRGVDTQYF.

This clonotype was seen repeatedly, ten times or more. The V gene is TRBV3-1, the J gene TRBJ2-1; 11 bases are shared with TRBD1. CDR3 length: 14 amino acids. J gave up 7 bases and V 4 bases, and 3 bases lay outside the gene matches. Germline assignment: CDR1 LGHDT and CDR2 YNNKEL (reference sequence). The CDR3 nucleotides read TGTGCCAGCAGCCCTCGGGACAGGGGGAATGAGCAGTTCTTC. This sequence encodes CASSPRDRGNEQFF.

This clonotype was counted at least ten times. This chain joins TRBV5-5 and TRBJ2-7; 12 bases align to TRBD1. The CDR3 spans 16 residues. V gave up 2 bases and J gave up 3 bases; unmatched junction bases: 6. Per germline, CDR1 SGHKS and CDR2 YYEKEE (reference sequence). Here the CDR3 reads CASSFGDRGLGYEQYF. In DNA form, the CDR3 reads TGTGCCAGCAGCTTCGGGGACAGGGGGCTAGGCTACGAGCAGTACTTC.

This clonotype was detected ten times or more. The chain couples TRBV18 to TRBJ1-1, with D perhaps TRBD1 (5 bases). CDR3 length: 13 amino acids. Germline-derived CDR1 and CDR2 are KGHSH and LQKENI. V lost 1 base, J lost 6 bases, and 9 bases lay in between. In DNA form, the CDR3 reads TGTGCCAGCTCACCACGGCAGGGCTCTGAAGCTTTCTTT. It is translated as CASSPRQGSEAFF.

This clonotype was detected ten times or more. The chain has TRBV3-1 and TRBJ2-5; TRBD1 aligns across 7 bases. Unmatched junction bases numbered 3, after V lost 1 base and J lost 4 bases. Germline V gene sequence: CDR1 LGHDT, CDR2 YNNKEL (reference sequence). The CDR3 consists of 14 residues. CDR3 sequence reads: CASSQGTGRETQYF. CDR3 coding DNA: TGTGCCAGCAGCCAAGGGACAGGACGAGAGACCCAGTACTTC.

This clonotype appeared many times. The chain's CDR3 is CASSFGGPIVEAFF. CDR3 coding DNA: TGTGCCAGCAGTTTTGGGGGGCCGATTGTTGAAGCTTTCTTT. This chain connects TRBV28 to TRBJ1-1; possible D gene TRBD1, 6 bases. Germline CDR1 is MDHEN and CDR2 is SYDVKM. The CDR3 spans 14 residues. The V end was cut by 3 bases, the J end by 7 bases, with 15 bases between. The full variable domain, with the rest looked up from reference TRBV28 and TRBJ1-1, is DVKVTQSSRYLVKRTGEKVFLECVQDMDHENMFWYRQDPGLGLRLIYFSYDVKMKEKGDIPEGYSVSREKKERFSLILESASTNQTSMYLCASSFGGPIVEAFFGQGTRLTVV.

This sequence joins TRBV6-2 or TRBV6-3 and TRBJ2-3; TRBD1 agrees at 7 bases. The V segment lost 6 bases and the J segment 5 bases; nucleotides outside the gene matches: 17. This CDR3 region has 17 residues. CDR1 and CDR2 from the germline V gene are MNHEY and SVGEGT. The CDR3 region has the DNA TGTGCCAGCAGCGCCCAAGGGGGCCGTCCCCTAGGAGATACGCAGTATTTT. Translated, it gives CASSAQGGRPLGDTQYF.

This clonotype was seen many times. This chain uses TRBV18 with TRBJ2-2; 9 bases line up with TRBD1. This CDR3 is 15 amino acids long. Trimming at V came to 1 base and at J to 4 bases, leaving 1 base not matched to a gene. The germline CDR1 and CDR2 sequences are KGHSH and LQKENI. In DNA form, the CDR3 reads TGTGCCAGCTCACCACGGGACAGGGCCACCGGGGAGCTGTTTTTT. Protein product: CASSPRDRATGELFF.

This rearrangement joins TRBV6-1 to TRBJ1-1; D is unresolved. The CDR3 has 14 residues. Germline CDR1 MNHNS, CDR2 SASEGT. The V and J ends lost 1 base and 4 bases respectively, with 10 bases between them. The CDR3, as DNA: TGTGCCAGCAGTGAAGTCGGAGGGATCACTGAAGCTTTCTTT. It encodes CASSEVGGITEAFF.

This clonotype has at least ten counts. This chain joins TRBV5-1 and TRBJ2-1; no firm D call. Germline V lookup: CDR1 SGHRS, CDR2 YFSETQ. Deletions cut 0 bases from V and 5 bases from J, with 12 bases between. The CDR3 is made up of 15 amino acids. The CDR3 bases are TGCGCCAGCAGCTTGGCGGCCAGCACGAACAATGAGCAGTTCTTC. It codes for CASSLAASTNNEQFF. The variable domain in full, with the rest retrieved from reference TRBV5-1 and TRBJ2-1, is KAGVTQTPRYLIKTRGQQVTLSCSPISGHRSVSWYQQTPGQGLQFLFEYFSETQRNKGNFPGRFSGRQFSNSRSEMNVSTLELGDSALYLCASSLAASTNNEQFFGPGTRLTVL.